The 17 T cell receptor beta chains below come from one sample, sequenced in a study of OX40 agonist ivuxolimab in advanced cancers. Profiled with immunoSEQ multiplex PCR; TCRdb holds only in-frame clones, not every one. The repertoire holds some 70,000 clones, with 85% as singletons. The specimen comprised CD4+ or CD8+ T cells sorted from blood, sampled in a trial of the OX40 agonist ivuxolimab. The source is an adult with an advanced solid tumor such as melanoma, head and neck, liver or kidney cancer.

The chain recombines TRBV7-2 with TRBJ1-5; possible D gene TRBD1, 5 bases. Deletions cut 1 base from V and 6 bases from J, with 16 bases between. The CDR3 runs 16 residues. CDR1 and CDR2 (germline): SGHTA, FQGNSA. CDR3 nucleotides: TGTGCCAGCAGCTTAGTGGCAGGCAGGGAGATTCAGCCCCAGCATTTT. It codes for CASSLVAGREIQPQHF.

This chain uses TRBV7-9 with TRBJ2-3; the match to TRBD1 covers 8 bases. Unmatched junction bases numbered 2, after V lost 3 bases and J lost 3 bases. The CDR3 has 14 residues. Germline V gene lookup returns CDR1 SEHNR and CDR2 FQNEAQ (reference sequence). The CDR3 DNA reads TGTGCCAGCAGCTTCGGACAGGGAACAGATACGCAGTATTTT. Translating it yields CASSFGQGTDTQYF.

This clone came up once. The J gene is TRBJ2-7, the V gene TRBV7-2; tentative D call: TRBD1 (7 bases). V was shortened by 6 bases and J by 0 bases, with 12 bases between the two germline ends. Germline V lookup: CDR1 SGHTA, CDR2 FQGNSA. The CDR3 is 14 amino acids. CDR3 loop: CASSPGGSSYEQYF. The CDR3 DNA sequence: TGTGCCAGCAGTCCAGGGGGGAGCTCCTACGAGCAGTACTTC. Full variable domain (outside the CDR3, taken from reference TRBV7-2 and TRBJ2-7): GAGVSQSPSNKVTEKGKDVELRCDPISGHTALYWYRQSLGQGLEFLIYFQGNSAPDKSGLPSDRFSAERTGGSVSTLTIQRTQQEDSAVYLCASSPGGSSYEQYFGPGTRLTVT.

This rearrangement joins TRBV27 to TRBJ2-3; D perhaps matches TRBD1 (6 bases). V was trimmed by 6 bases and J by 4 bases, leaving 11 bases between them. The CDR3 has 13 amino acids. Germline-derived CDR1 and CDR2 are MNHEY and SMNVEV (reference sequence). The CDR3 DNA reads as TGTGCCAGCAGATCCACAGGGTCAGATACGCAGTATTTT. This codes for CASRSTGSDTQYF.

The J gene is TRBJ2-5, the V gene TRBV6-5, with 9 bases lining up with TRBD2. CDR3 length: 14 amino acids. Germline trimming cut 6 bases from V and 5 bases from J; bases unmatched to any gene: 7. The germline gives CDR1 MNHEY, CDR2 SVGAGI. CDR3 sequence: CASRRTLAGETQYF. DNA for the CDR3: TGTGCCAGCAGGCGCACCCTAGCGGGGGAGACCCAGTACTTC.

This sequence joins TRBV2 and TRBJ2-7; unclear D gene. The CDR3 length is 14 residues. The V gene's germline CDR1 is SNHLY and CDR2 FYNNEI. The ends were cut back, 7 bases at V and 0 bases at J, with 13 bases in the middle. The CDR3 nucleotides are TGTGCCAGCATCAAGGCGTTGAGCTCCTACGAGCAGTACTTC. Encoded protein: CASIKALSSYEQYF.

The chain combines TRBV4-3 with TRBJ2-3, with 10 bases matching TRBD2. Trimming took 0 bases from V and 5 from J; bases not matched to a gene: 2. Germline V gene data show CDR1 as LGHNA and CDR2 as YSLEER. The CDR3 spans 15 residues. This CDR3 is CASSQDQRGGDTQYF. In DNA, the CDR3 is TGCGCCAGCAGCCAAGACCAGCGGGGGGGAGATACGCAGTATTTT.

The chain employs TRBV6-1 and TRBJ2-2, with a possible D match to TRBD1 (6 bases). The CDR3 covers 15 residues. In germline, CDR1 is MNHNS, CDR2 SASEGT. Trimming pared 8 bases from V and 1 base from J, leaving 14 bases between. In nucleotides, the CDR3 is TGTGCCAGCCCCCCCAAGACAGGGAACACCGGGGAGCTGTTTTTT. It yields the protein CASPPKTGNTGELFF.

The chain is built from TRBV15 and TRBJ1-4; 9 bases line up with TRBD1. From germline, CDR1 is LNHNV and CDR2 YYDKDF (reference sequence). With 4 bases clipped from V and 6 bases from J, the junction kept 3 bases outside the gene matches. The CDR3 is 14 residues long. The chain's CDR3 is CATSMGQGDEKLFF. CDR3 sequence (DNA): TGTGCCACCAGCATGGGACAGGGTGATGAAAAACTGTTTTTT.

The rearrangement uses TRBV5-4 and TRBJ2-7, with TRBD2 identical over 15 bases. J was trimmed by 5 bases and V by 4 bases; bases with no gene match: 10. CDR3 length: 17 residues. The V gene's germline CDR1 is SGHNT and CDR2 YYREEE (reference sequence). CDR3 residues: CASSPGLAGGNIHEQYF. Here the CDR3 DNA reads TGTGCCAGCAGCCCCGGACTAGCGGGGGGGAACATCCACGAGCAGTACTTC.

CDR3 region: CASSYAYGHTEAFF. The CDR3 DNA is TGTGCCAGCAGTTACGCGTACGGACACACTGAAGCTTTCTTT. The rearrangement uses TRBV6-5 and TRBJ1-1; no firm D call. V lost 2 bases and J 3 bases, leaving 10 bases between the germline ends. Germline CDR1 and CDR2: MNHEY and SVGAGI. The length of the CDR3 is 14 residues.

The CDR3 spells CASSYSGTGFYGYTF. The CDR3 DNA sequence: TGTGCCAGCAGTTACTCGGGGACAGGGTTCTATGGCTACACCTTC. The chain is built from TRBV6-5 and TRBJ1-2, with 9 bases lining up with TRBD1. Germline-derived CDR1 and CDR2 are MNHEY and SVGAGI. CDR3 length: 15 amino acids. With V trimmed by 0 bases and J by 4 bases, 3 bases remained unmatched.

This rearrangement joins TRBV10-3 to TRBJ1-1; a possible D gene is TRBD1 (6 bases). This CDR3 is 15 amino acids long. Germline V lookup: CDR1 ENHRY, CDR2 SYGVKD. V was cut by 3 bases and J by 3 bases, with 14 bases left in between. This CDR3 is CAISEPVGGDTEAFF. CDR3 nucleotides: TGTGCCATCAGTGAACCCGTCGGGGGCGACACTGAAGCTTTCTTT.

The chain is built from TRBV15 and TRBJ2-7; possibly TRBD2 for D (5 bases). Germline V CDR1 and CDR2: LNHNV, YYDKDF (reference sequence). The CDR3 spans 13 residues. Trimming cost V 0 bases and J 4 bases, with 7 bases left between them. The DNA for the CDR3 is TGTGCCACCAGCAGAGATAGAGGGTACGAGCAGTACTTC. Its protein product is CATSRDRGYEQYF.

This chain links TRBV27 with TRBJ2-2; 7 positions match TRBD1. The CDR3 extends over 19 amino acids. Germline V gene sequence: CDR1 MNHEY, CDR2 SMNVEV (reference sequence). V trimming: 5 bases; J trimming: 6 bases; junction bases outside the gene matches: 21. The DNA for the CDR3 is TGTGCCAGCAGTCCCCATTTCCCAGGGGGAGCTCTGTGGGCCGGGGAGCTGTTTTTT. It codes for CASSPHFPGGALWAGELFF.

The J gene is TRBJ1-2, the V gene TRBV4-2, with D possibly being TRBD1 (6 bases). Germline values: CDR1 LGHNA, CDR2 YNFKEQ. Between the trimmed V and J ends, which lost 2 bases and 6 bases, there was a span of 13 bases. There are 14 residues in the CDR3. CDR3 bases: TGTGCCAGCAGCCAAAACCGGGCAGGGGATGGCTACACCTTC. Its translation: CASSQNRAGDGYTF.

The chain couples TRBV12-5 to TRBJ1-4, with a tentative D call TRBD1 (6 bases). V lost 6 bases and J 5 bases, leaving 13 bases between the germline ends. The CDR3 contains 14 residues. Germline V gene sequence: CDR1 LGHNT, CDR2 FRNRAP. This CDR3 reads CASGPGQPNEKLFF. DNA for the CDR3: TGTGCTAGTGGCCCAGGACAGCCGAATGAAAAACTGTTTTTT.